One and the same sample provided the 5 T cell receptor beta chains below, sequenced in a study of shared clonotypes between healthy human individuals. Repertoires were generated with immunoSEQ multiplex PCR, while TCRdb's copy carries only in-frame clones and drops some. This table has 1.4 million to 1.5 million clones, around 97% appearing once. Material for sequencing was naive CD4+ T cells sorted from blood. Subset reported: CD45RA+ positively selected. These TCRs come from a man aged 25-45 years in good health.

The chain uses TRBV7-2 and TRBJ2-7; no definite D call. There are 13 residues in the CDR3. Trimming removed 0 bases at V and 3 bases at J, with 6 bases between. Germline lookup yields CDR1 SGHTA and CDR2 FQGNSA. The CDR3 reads CASSLAVHYEQYF. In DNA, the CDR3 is TGTGCCAGCAGCTTAGCGGTACACTACGAGCAGTACTTC.

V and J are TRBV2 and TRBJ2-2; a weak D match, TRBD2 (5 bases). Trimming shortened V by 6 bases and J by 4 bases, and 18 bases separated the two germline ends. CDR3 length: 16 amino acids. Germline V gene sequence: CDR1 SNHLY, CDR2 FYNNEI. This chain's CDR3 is CASRPIGGIGTGELFF. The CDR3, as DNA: TGTGCCAGCAGACCCATAGGAGGTATCGGCACCGGGGAGCTGTTTTTT.

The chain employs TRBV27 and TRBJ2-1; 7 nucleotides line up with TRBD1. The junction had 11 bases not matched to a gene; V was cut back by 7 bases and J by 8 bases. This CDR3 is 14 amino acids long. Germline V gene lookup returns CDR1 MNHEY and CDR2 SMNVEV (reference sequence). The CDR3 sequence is CASTPRGQSDEQFF. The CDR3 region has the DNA TGTGCCAGCACCCCCAGGGGACAGTCGGATGAGCAGTTCTTC.

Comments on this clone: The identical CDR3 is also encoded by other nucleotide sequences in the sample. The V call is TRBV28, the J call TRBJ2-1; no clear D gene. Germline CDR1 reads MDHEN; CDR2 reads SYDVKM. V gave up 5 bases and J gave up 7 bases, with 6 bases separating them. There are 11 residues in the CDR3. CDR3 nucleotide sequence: TGTGCCAGCAGTCAAGGAAATGAGCAGTTCTTC. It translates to CASSQGNEQFF.

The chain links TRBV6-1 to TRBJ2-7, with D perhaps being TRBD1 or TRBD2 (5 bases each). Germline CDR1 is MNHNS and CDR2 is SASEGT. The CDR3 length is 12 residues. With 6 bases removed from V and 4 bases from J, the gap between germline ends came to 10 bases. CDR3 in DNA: TGTGCCAGCAGGCCGGGACGATACGAGCAGTACTTC. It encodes CASRPGRYEQYF.